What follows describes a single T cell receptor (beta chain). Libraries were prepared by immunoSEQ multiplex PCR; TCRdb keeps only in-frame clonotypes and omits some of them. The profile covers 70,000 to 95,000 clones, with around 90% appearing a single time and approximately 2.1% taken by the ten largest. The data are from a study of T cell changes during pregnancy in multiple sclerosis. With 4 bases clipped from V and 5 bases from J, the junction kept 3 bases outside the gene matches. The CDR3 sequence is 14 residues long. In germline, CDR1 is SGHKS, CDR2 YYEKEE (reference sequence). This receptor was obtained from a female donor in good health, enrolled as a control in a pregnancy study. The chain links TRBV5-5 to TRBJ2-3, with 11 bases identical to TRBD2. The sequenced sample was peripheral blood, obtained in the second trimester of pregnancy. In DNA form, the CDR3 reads TGTGCCAGCAGCCCCCTAGCGGGGGGAGATACGCAGTATTTT. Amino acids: CASSPLAGGDTQYF.